The 6 T cell receptor beta chains below come from one sample, sequenced in a study of T cell responses to AZD1222 COVID-19 vaccine. Clones were sequenced by immunoSEQ multiplex PCR, and TCRdb holds only the in-frame ones, with some missing. The sample has roughly 180,000 clones, approximately 90% seen once. This material consisted of peripheral blood, taken 28 days after the second AZD1222 dose. These TCRs come from an adult who received the AZD1222 COVID-19 vaccine.

The V and J genes are TRBV3-1 (or the pseudogene TRBV3-2) and TRBJ1-3; no clear D. This CDR3 is built from 18 residues. Germline V gene data show CDR1 as LGHDT and CDR2 as YNNKEL (reference sequence). Trimming shortened V by 0 bases and J by 0 bases, and 15 bases separated the two germline ends. The CDR3 DNA reads as TGTGCCAGCAGCCAAGACTATGGAGGGCTCCGCTCTGGAAACACCATATATTTT. Translation gives CASSQDYGGLRSGNTIYF.

The V gene is TRBV5-1, the J gene TRBJ1-1; D gene unclear. Germline V gene data show CDR1 as SGHRS and CDR2 as YFSETQ. Deletions cut 0 bases from V and 2 bases from J, with 11 bases between. The CDR3 length is 15 residues. The CDR3 sequence: CASSLAASGNTEAFF. The CDR3 nucleotides read TGCGCCAGCAGCTTGGCGGCGAGCGGAAACACTGAAGCTTTCTTT.

The gene calls are TRBV19 and TRBJ1-5; tentative D call: TRBD1 (6 bases). The CDR3 is made up of 18 amino acids. V lost 4 bases, J lost 5 bases, and 24 bases lay in between. CDR1 and CDR2 (germline): LNHDA, SQIVND (reference sequence). CDR3: CASSTLPWTVGLDQPQHF. CDR3 bases: TGTGCCAGTAGTACCTTACCTTGGACAGTCGGACTTGATCAGCCCCAGCATTTT.

The count of this clone is one. V and J are TRBV25-1 and TRBJ1-4, with a possible D match to TRBD1 (5 bases). V lost 6 bases, J lost 4 bases, and 15 bases lay in between. CDR1 and CDR2 (germline): MGHDK, SYGVNS. There are 15 residues in the CDR3. CDR3 sequence reads: CASSDVGTGNEKLFF. The DNA of the CDR3 is TGTGCCAGCAGCGACGTGGGGACGGGTAATGAAAAACTGTTTTTT.

The chain couples TRBV5-4 to TRBJ1-2; a weak D match, TRBD1 (6 bases). The V gene's germline CDR1 is SGHNT and CDR2 YYREEE (reference sequence). V dropped 0 bases and J dropped 4 bases, with 10 bases sitting between them. The CDR3 spans 14 residues. The CDR3 nucleotides read TGTGCCAGCAGCTTGGCAGGGGTCTTCTATGGCTACACCTTC. Its protein is CASSLAGVFYGYTF.

The V gene is TRBV27, the J gene TRBJ1-5, with 10 bases matching TRBD1. Looked up from germline, CDR1 is MNHEY and CDR2 is SMNVEV (reference sequence). This CDR3 has 16 residues. V trimming: 3 bases; J trimming: 6 bases; junction bases outside the gene matches: 8. CDR3 loop: CASSFRDRGPPQPQHF. DNA of the CDR3: TGTGCCAGCAGTTTCCGGGACAGGGGCCCTCCTCAGCCCCAGCATTTT.